These T cell receptor beta chains were read from a single sample in a study of T-cell reconstitution after alpha-beta-depleted transplantation in children. In TCRdb, the PCR reads were re-called with MiXCR into one record per CDR3 protein. The table shows more than 550,000 distinct CDR3 sequences, with roughly a tenth occurring only once. Sequenced here: PBMCs from the stem cell graft donor, sampled from the stem cell graft. The receptors originated from a human donor who donated a stem cell graft to a child with acute myeloid leukemia. The CDR3 runs from the conserved cysteine through the conserved F or W. D genes are given only for firm matches. A row's size may be missing; if present it is once, few, many or a size class.

TRBV7-3	many	TRBJ2-3	TRBD2	CASSSGRLATDTQYF	TGTGCCAGCAGCTCAGGGAGACTAGCCACAGATACGCAGTATTTT
TRBV20-1	few	TRBJ2-1	.	CSASDRSSYNEQFF	TGCAGTGCTAGTGACCGGAGCTCCTACAATGAGCAGTTCTTC
TRBV27	many	TRBJ1-1	TRBD1	CASSPGQGYTEAFF	TGTGCCAGCAGCCCCGGACAGGGATACACTGAAGCTTTCTTT
TRBV4-2	.	TRBJ2-4	TRBD1	CASSPAGTESNIQYF	TGTGCCAGCAGCCCGGCCGGGACAGAGAGCAACATTCAGTACTTC
TRBV29-1	few	TRBJ2-7	TRBD1	CSVESGQGRSYEQYF	TGCAGCGTTGAATCTGGACAGGGGCGGTCTTACGAGCAGTACTTC
TRBV20-1	.	TRBJ2-7	.	CSSRGISYEQYF	TGCAGCTCTAGGGGGATCTCCTACGAGCAGTACTTC
TRBV9	few	TRBJ2-7	.	CASSVESQGYEQYF	TGTGCCAGCAGCGTAGAGAGTCAGGGCTACGAGCAGTACTTC
TRBV20-1	many	TRBJ2-3	TRBD2	CSATGTSGSTDTQYF	TGCAGTGCAACCGGGACTAGCGGAAGCACAGATACGCAGTATTTT
TRBV7-2	.	TRBJ2-3	.	CASSPQEAGTQYF	TGTGCCAGCAGCCCCCAGGAGGCGGGTACGCAGTATTTT
TRBV27	many	TRBJ1-3	.	CASSLSPSSGNTIYF	TGTGCCAGCAGTTTGTCACCTAGCTCTGGAAACACCATATATTTT
TRBV5-1	many	TRBJ2-1	.	CASSLTSRVAEQFF	TGCGCCAGCAGCTTAACCTCCAGGGTCGCGGAGCAGTTCTTC
TRBV5-1	few	TRBJ2-7	.	CASSLEWTESYEQYF	TGCGCCAGCAGCTTGGAATGGACAGAATCCTACGAGCAGTACTTC
TRBV2	.	TRBJ2-3	.	CASSHGSKQGSTDTQYF	TGTGCCAGCAGCCACGGATCCAAACAGGGAAGCACAGATACGCAGTATTTT
TRBV6-1	few	TRBJ1-6	.	CASNPKGGHRSPLHF	TGTGCCAGCAACCCCAAGGGGGGGCATCGGTCACCCCTCCACTTT
TRBV12-3/TRBV12-4	few	TRBJ1-5	.	CASCQDGNSNQPQHF	TGTGCCAGCTGCCAGGACGGTAATAGCAATCAGCCCCAGCATTTT
TRBV2	few	TRBJ2-1	TRBD2	CATRRLAGSSYNEQFF	TGTGCCACCCGTCGACTAGCGGGGAGCTCCTACAATGAGCAGTTCTTC
TRBV6-2/TRBV6-3	.	TRBJ2-2	TRBD2	CASSYAIGTSGYYSITGELFF	TGTGCCAGCAGTTACGCCATTGGGACTAGCGGGTATTATTCCATCACCGGGGAGCTGTTTTTT
TRBV20-1	many	TRBJ2-3	.	CSARRTDTQYF	TGCAGTGCTAGGCGCACAGATACGCAGTATTTT
TRBV24-1	few	TRBJ2-5	.	CATSDPSWTETLQETQYF	TGTGCCACCAGTGATCCCTCCTGGACAGAAACTCTCCAAGAGACCCAGTACTTC
TRBV6-1	.	TRBJ1-2	TRBD1	CASSETGRYGYTF	TGTGCCAGCAGTGAGACAGGGCGCTATGGCTACACCTTC
TRBV7-9	.	TRBJ2-2	TRBD1	CFASGQANTGELFF	TGTTTTGCATCGGGACAGGCGAACACCGGGGAGCTGTTTTTT
TRBV20-1	.	TRBJ2-7	.	CSARMGSEEQYF	TGCAGTGCTAGAATGGGGTCGGAAGAGCAGTACTTC
TRBV24-1	many	TRBJ2-5	TRBD2	CATSDPSGSGETQYF	TGTGCCACCAGTGATCCCAGCGGGAGTGGTGAGACCCAGTACTTC
TRBV6-1	.	TRBJ1-2	TRBD1	CASYRQGQGTYGYTF	TGTGCCAGCTACAGACAGGGCCAGGGGACCTATGGCTACACCTTC
TRBV24-1	few	TRBJ2-3	.	CATSDATLDTQYF	TGTGCCACCAGTGATGCGACTCTCGATACGCAGTATTTT
TRBV5-1	few	TRBJ2-1	TRBD2	CASSPGTSGRVYNEQFF	TGCGCCAGCAGCCCAGGGACTAGCGGGAGGGTTTACAATGAGCAGTTCTTC
TRBV13	many	TRBJ2-1	.	CASSLVRGYNEQFF	TGTGCCAGCAGCTTAGTGCGGGGTTACAATGAGCAGTTCTTC
TRBV6-5	few	TRBJ2-1	TRBD2	CASSSASGRNEQFF	TGTGCCAGCAGTTCCGCTAGCGGGAGAAATGAGCAGTTCTTC
TRBV29-1	.	TRBJ1-4	.	CSVEDFGGDEKLFF	TGCAGCGTTGAAGATTTCGGGGGGGATGAAAAACTGTTTTTT
TRBV28	.	TRBJ1-1	.	CASSPVDRRYTEAFF	TGTGCCAGCAGTCCCGTCGACAGGAGGTACACTGAAGCTTTCTTT